Described below is a single T cell receptor beta chain sequence and its context. This sample was included in a study of blood T cell repertoires in COVID-19. TCRdb's copy holds only in-frame clones and misses some; the assay was immunoSEQ multiplex PCR. The data show about 200,000 clones, with approximately 94% seen just once and about 0.8% held by the top ten. The V gene's germline CDR1 is MNHNS and CDR2 SASEGT. V lost 3 bases and J lost 6; bases outside the gene matches: 4. The CDR3 consists of 14 residues. In Seattle, patients joined the study during active infection and were tracked longitudinally.

This TCR came from a man aged 30 to 39 with COVID-19, enrolled during active disease. Material: peripheral blood. This rearrangement joins TRBV6-1 to TRBJ1-5; TRBD1 agrees at 8 bases. The CDR3 DNA reads TGTGCCAGCAGTGAGACAGGGGTCCCTCAGCCCCAGCATTTT. It is translated as CASSETGVPQPQHF.